A selection of T cell receptor beta chains follows, all from one sample in a study of radiation and T cells in renal cell carcinoma. Some clones are missing from TCRdb's copy, which holds only in-frame ones; the method was immunoSEQ multiplex PCR. The profile covers some 97,000 clones, with 84% appearing a single time and approximately 6.9% taken by the ten largest. Sequences were derived from blood, sampled from a patient whose treatment included radiotherapy and nephrectomy. These receptors all stem from a man aged 60 to 75 with renal cell carcinoma. CDR3s include the opening cysteine and the closing phenylalanine or tryptophan.

CDR3aa: CASGRGERLEQYF; v_gene: TRBV5-4
CDR3aa: CASRVSVTGNTGELFF; v_gene: TRBV7-9
CDR3aa: CASSDGTGRTETQYF; v_gene: TRBV6-1
CDR3aa: CASSLVQGEYEQYF; v_gene: TRBV5-1
CDR3aa: CASSALSGEVGETQYF; v_gene: TRBV9
CDR3aa: CASPSAGVSYEQYF; v_gene: TRBV6-9
CDR3aa: CASSQKKVREADTQYF; v_gene: TRBV4-3
CDR3aa: CASSGGRGRETEAFF; v_gene: TRBV2
CDR3aa: CSVGFAVTYNEQFF; v_gene: TRBV29-1
CDR3aa: CASSLVLAAITGELFF; v_gene: TRBV11-3
CDR3aa: CASSQVSEQETQYF; v_gene: TRBV4-2
CDR3aa: CASRTTGLGTEAFF; v_gene: TRBV19
CDR3aa: CASRFSGGFYEQYF; v_gene: TRBV7-2
CDR3aa: CASSFPGQVYEQYF; v_gene: TRBV28
CDR3aa: CASSKEGNSYGEQYF; v_gene: TRBV21-1
CDR3aa: CASSPTGGQGYEQYF; v_gene: TRBV18
CDR3aa: CSARSLETQYF; v_gene: TRBV20-1
CDR3aa: CATSRDEDEQYF; v_gene: TRBV15
CDR3aa: CASSVSGVRGYGYTF; v_gene: TRBV18
CDR3aa: CASSDSGSGANVLTF; v_gene: TRBV10-1
CDR3aa: CASSPGVEAFF; v_gene: TRBV28
CDR3aa: CASSARTELPEKLFF; v_gene: TRBV18
CDR3aa: CASSVSKGDEAFF; v_gene: TRBV19
CDR3aa: CATSRGPTSFF; v_gene: TRBV15
CDR3aa: CASSPRYPTDTQYF; v_gene: TRBV6-6
CDR3aa: CASSLLSSGRYEQFF; v_gene: TRBV11-2
CDR3aa: CASSFLDDTQYF; v_gene: TRBV7-9
CDR3aa: CAWLYEQYF; v_gene: TRBV30
CDR3aa: CASSGITDTQYF; v_gene: TRBV10-1
CDR3aa: CASSINKGNTGELFF; v_gene: TRBV19
CDR3aa: CASSFLGSGDGYTF; v_gene: TRBV27
CDR3aa: CASSLDGRSETQYF; v_gene: TRBV7-7
CDR3aa: CASSEVGGEQYF; v_gene: TRBV10-1
CDR3aa: CASSLGGLEQFF; v_gene: TRBV5-4
CDR3aa: CASSPVVGRTYF; v_gene: TRBV5-6
CDR3aa: CASSLPFERGGTDTQYF; v_gene: TRBV5-4
CDR3aa: CASSQVSASGALHF; v_gene: TRBV4-3
CDR3aa: CASSLAGASTDTQYF; v_gene: TRBV5-1
CDR3aa: CASSQSCPSQGGPYEQYF; v_gene: TRBV23-1
CDR3aa: CASSLAGLAGLNTDTQYF; v_gene: TRBV5-6